Reported below is one T cell receptor beta chain. The V and J ends lost 8 bases and 9 bases, in that order; junction bases with no gene match: 6. There are 14 residues in the CDR3. CDR1 and CDR2 from the germline V gene are MNHEY and SVGAGI. In the original analysis: Using reference gene primer amplification, nucleated cell counts were estimated. Assay: immunoSEQ multiplex PCR; the TCRdb copy retains only in-frame clones and omits some. The DNA gave D and trimming, while V, J and clone size come from that table. The table records about 84,000 clones, 83% of them present only once. The sample originates from a study of blood T cell repertoires in COVID-19. Study-wide background: PBMCs, B-cell-depleted T cells, or T cells were the source of the cDNA or gDNA that made up the material.

Sequenced sample: peripheral blood. V and J are TRBV6-5 and TRBJ2-4, with 14 bases lining up with TRBD2. The clonotype was recovered from a woman of 80 years or more with acute or convalescent COVID-19. The CDR3 bases are TGTGCCAGCCGCGGACTAGCGGGAGGAAGCATTCAGTACTTC. Its translation: CASRGLAGGSIQYF.